The present T cell receptor (beta chain) was sequenced within a study of cytomegalovirus exposure and HLA in healthy donors. The overall study: HLA-typed donors were the source of around 87 million unique TCRs, which an early data release held.

PCR primers comprised 60 Vbeta and 13 Jbeta primers. Only in-frame clones appear in the TCRdb table, and some are missing; sequencing was by immunoSEQ multiplex PCR. The sample records some 93,000 clones, approximately 68% being singletons. After removal of 4 bases from V and 5 bases from J, the junction contained 8 bases not matched to a gene. This CDR3 comprises 14 residues. Per germline, CDR1 SGHRS and CDR2 YFSETQ. Study-level results: TCR beta V segments were, for the most part, productive about 87% or about 30% of the time in an earlier analysis.

Turning to this clone: Its specificity is unknown.

The sequencing sample was made of PBMCs. This clonotype originated in a boy aged 5-17 years in good health and CMV-seropositive. This chain joins TRBV5-1 and TRBJ2-7; 8 bases map to TRBD1. CDR3 sequence: CASSPGTGRHEQYF. CDR3 nucleotides: TGCGCCAGCAGCCCGGGGACAGGAAGACACGAGCAGTACTTC.